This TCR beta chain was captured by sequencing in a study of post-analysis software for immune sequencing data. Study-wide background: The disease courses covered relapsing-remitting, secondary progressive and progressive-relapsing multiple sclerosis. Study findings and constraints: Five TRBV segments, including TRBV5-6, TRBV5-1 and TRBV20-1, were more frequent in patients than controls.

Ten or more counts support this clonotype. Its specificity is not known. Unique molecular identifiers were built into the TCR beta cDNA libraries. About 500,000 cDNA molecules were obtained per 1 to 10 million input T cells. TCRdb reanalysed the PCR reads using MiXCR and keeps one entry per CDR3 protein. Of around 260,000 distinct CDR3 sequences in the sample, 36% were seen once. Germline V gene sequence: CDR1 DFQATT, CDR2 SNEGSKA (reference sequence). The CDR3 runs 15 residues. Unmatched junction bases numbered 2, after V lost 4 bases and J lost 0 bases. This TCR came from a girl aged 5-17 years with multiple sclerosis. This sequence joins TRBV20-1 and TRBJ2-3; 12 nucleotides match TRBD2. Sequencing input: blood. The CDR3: CSANGLAGSTDTQYF. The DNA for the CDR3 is TGCAGTGCTAACGGACTAGCGGGGAGCACAGATACGCAGTATTTT.